This TCR beta chain derives from a study of molecular identifiers for immune sequencing clone quantification. Study-wide results and caveats: Spiked Jurkat TCR RNA equivalent to one cell reportedly surfaced among roughly 1 million naive cells. The study found clones above 20 RNA copies held over 98% of effector molecules and under 1% in naive cells.

Using its own MiXCR run on the PCR reads, TCRdb lists one record per CDR3 protein. The sample lists over 55,000 distinct CDR3 sequences, less than 20% occurring once. Trimming took off 5 bases at V and 4 bases at J, with 17 bases between the two ends. From germline, CDR1 is SGHVS and CDR2 FNYEAQ. The CDR3 has 15 amino acids. This clonotype occurred many times. Its antigen is not identified. Naive CD8 T cells were sorted, and the gate applied was CD8+CD4-CCR7+CD45RA+. The J gene is TRBJ1-2, the V gene TRBV7-6; weak D call: TRBD1 (6 bases). The clonotype was recovered from a human donor in good health. Some libraries in this study had Jurkat cell RNA spiked in. The sequencing input was naive CD8+ T cells from blood, with Jurkat cell RNA spiked in. The subset denotes: FACS-sorted CD8+CD4-CCR7+CD45RA+ naive T cells. Here the CDR3 DNA reads TGTGCCAGCAGCGCTTCGACAGGTCCGCTCTATGGCTACACCTTC. It translates to CASSASTGPLYGYTF.